The present TCR beta chain was sequenced within a study of cytomegalovirus exposure and HLA in healthy donors. There are 19 residues in the CDR3. Trimming removed 4 bases from V and 0 bases from J; junction bases left unmatched: 17. CDR1 is GTSNPN, CDR2 SVGIG, per germline (reference sequence). This clone was detected a few times. Vbeta (60) and Jbeta (13) primers were used in the PCR. Profiling relied on immunoSEQ multiplex PCR, and the TCRdb table lists in-frame clones only, not all of them. Among some 180,000 clones listed, about 9% were seen once. The source material was PBMCs. The chain carries TRBV30 and TRBJ2-3, with TRBD2 matching 9 bases. The sequence was obtained from a woman aged 25 to 45 in good health and CMV-seropositive. This CDR3 reads CAWNGGIVTSGQSTDTQYF. CDR3 bases: TGTGCCTGGAACGGTGGCATCGTGACTAGCGGACAGAGCACAGATACGCAGTATTTT.